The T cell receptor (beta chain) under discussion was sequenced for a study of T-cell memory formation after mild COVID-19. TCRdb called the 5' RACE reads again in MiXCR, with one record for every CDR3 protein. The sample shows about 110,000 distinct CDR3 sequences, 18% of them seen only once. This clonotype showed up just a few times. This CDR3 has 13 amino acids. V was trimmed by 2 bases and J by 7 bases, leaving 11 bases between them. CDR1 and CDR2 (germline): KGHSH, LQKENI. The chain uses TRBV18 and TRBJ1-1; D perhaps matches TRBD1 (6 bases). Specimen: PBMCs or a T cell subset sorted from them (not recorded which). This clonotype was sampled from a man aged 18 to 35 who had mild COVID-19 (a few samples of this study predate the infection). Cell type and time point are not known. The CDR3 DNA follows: TGTGCCAGCTCACCAAGGGGGAACGGTGAAGCTTTCTTT. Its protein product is CASSPRGNGEAFF.